These 18 T cell receptor beta chains share one sample of origin, sequenced in a study of T cell changes during pregnancy in multiple sclerosis. TCRdb's copy holds only in-frame clones and misses some; the assay was immunoSEQ multiplex PCR. The sample lists about 30,000 clones; over 75% were seen once. Specimen: CD8+ T cells from peripheral blood mononuclear cells, collected in the second trimester of pregnancy. All receptors derive from a female donor with multiple sclerosis, enrolled in a pregnancy study.

J is TRBJ2-1 and V is TRBV7-9, with 14 positions matching TRBD2. From germline, CDR1 is SEHNR and CDR2 FQNEAQ (reference sequence). The CDR3 has 15 amino acids. Germline trimming cut 5 bases from V and 8 bases from J; bases unmatched to any gene: 5. The CDR3 DNA is TGTGCCAGCAGCCGGACTAGCGGGAGGTTTCATGAGCAGTTCTTC. As protein: CASSRTSGRFHEQFF.

The chain links TRBV30 to TRBJ2-5, with D unresolved. V lost 0 bases, J lost 9 bases, and 14 bases lay in between. CDR3 size: 13 residues. Germline V gene lookup returns CDR1 GTSNPN and CDR2 SVGIG (reference sequence). The chain's CDR3 is CAWSVTGVVAQYF. For the CDR3, the DNA is TGTGCCTGGAGTGTGACTGGCGTCGTGGCCCAGTACTTC.

The V gene is TRBV5-1, the J gene TRBJ2-1; 9 bases map to TRBD2. Per the germline V gene, CDR1 is SGHRS and CDR2 is YFSETQ. With 0 bases clipped from V and 6 bases from J, the junction kept 4 bases outside the gene matches. The CDR3 is 15 amino acids. In DNA form, the CDR3 reads TGCGCCAGCAGCTTGGAGGATAGCGGGAGCAATGAGCAGTTCTTC. Translation gives CASSLEDSGSNEQFF.

This chain connects TRBV5-1 to TRBJ2-1, with 8 bases fitting TRBD2. The junction had 11 bases not matched to a gene; V was cut back by 4 bases and J by 5 bases. The CDR3 runs 16 residues. Per germline, CDR1 SGHRS and CDR2 YFSETQ. The chain's CDR3 is CASSVLAGSPHNEQFF. The DNA of the CDR3 is TGCGCCAGCAGCGTATTAGCGGGATCACCCCACAATGAGCAGTTCTTC.

The V call is TRBV25-1, the J call TRBJ1-1, with 8 bases fitting TRBD1. Germline assignment: CDR1 MGHDK and CDR2 SYGVNS. CDR3 size: 14 residues. Trimming took 10 bases from V and 4 from J; bases not matched to a gene: 11. This chain's CDR3 is CATGPGGLGTEAFF. The CDR3 DNA is TGTGCCACCGGGCCAGGGGGCTTAGGCACTGAAGCTTTCTTT.

This clone was detected a few times. The chain couples TRBV9 to TRBJ2-2; D is undetermined. CDR3 length: 10 amino acids. CDR1 is SGDLS and CDR2 is YYNGEE in the germline V gene. The V gene lost 3 bases and the J gene lost 9 bases, with 3 bases spanning the gap. The CDR3, as DNA: TGTGCCAGCAGCGGTAGGGAGCTGTTTTTT. Protein product: CASSGRELFF.

This chain connects TRBV27 to TRBJ1-4, with 8 bases lining up with TRBD1. Germline values: CDR1 MNHEY, CDR2 SMNVEV (reference sequence). Unmatched junction bases numbered 6, after V lost 5 bases and J lost 4 bases. This CDR3 has 15 residues. For the CDR3, the DNA is TGTGCCAGCAGTGGGGGACAGGAGCTTAATGAAAAACTGTTTTTT. Translated, it gives CASSGGQELNEKLFF.

The gene calls are TRBV28 and TRBJ1-1; 7 bases agree with TRBD1. The CDR3 extends over 15 amino acids. Per the germline V gene, CDR1 is MDHEN and CDR2 is SYDVKM. V gave up 4 bases and J gave up 6 bases; unmatched junction bases: 11. CDR3 protein: CASSSLQGMGAEAFF. DNA for the CDR3: TGTGCCAGCAGTTCTTTACAGGGGATGGGCGCTGAAGCTTTCTTT.

This chain uses TRBV18 with TRBJ2-3; D might be TRBD2 (6 bases). V was cut by 4 bases and J by 0 bases, with 11 bases left in between. Germline CDR1 is KGHSH and CDR2 is LQKENI. The CDR3 sequence is 15 residues long. CDR3 nucleotide sequence: TGTGCCAGCTCACAATATGGGACTAGCACAGATACGCAGTATTTT. It codes for CASSQYGTSTDTQYF. The full variable domain, with the rest looked up from reference TRBV18 and TRBJ2-3, is NAGVMQNPRHLVRRRGQEARLRCSPMKGHSHVYWYRQLPEEGLKFMVYLQKENIIDESGMPKERFSAEFPKEGPSILRIQQVVRGDSAAYFCASSQYGTSTDTQYFGPGTRLTVL.

This clone has a single count. The V gene is TRBV5-5, the J gene TRBJ2-3, with D possibly matching TRBD2 (5 bases). The germline CDR1 and CDR2 sequences are SGHKS and YYEKEE (reference sequence). The CDR3 sequence is 16 residues long. The germline V and J ends were trimmed by 4 bases and 3 bases, with 18 bases remaining between them. The CDR3 sequence: CASSPLFGIRTDTQYF. CDR3 nucleotides: TGTGCCAGCAGCCCTCTTTTCGGGATTAGGACAGATACGCAGTATTTT.

The rearrangement uses TRBV11-2 and TRBJ2-3; 8 positions match TRBD2. The germline CDR1 and CDR2 sequences are SGHAT and FQNNGV. This CDR3 has 15 amino acids. The V and J ends lost 1 base and 2 bases, in that order; junction bases with no gene match: 2. The CDR3 region has the DNA TGTGCCAGCAGCTTAGCGGGAGGGCTCACAGATACGCAGTATTTT. It translates to CASSLAGGLTDTQYF.

The chain has TRBV7-9 and TRBJ2-7; the D is unclear. Germline-derived CDR1 and CDR2 are SEHNR and FQNEAQ (reference sequence). The CDR3 is 13 residues long. V was clipped by 3 bases and J by 2 bases, with 8 bases between them. The CDR3 spells CASSFFGAYEQYF. CDR3 in DNA: TGTGCCAGCAGCTTTTTCGGAGCCTACGAGCAGTACTTC.

The J gene is TRBJ1-2, the V gene TRBV30, with 11 bases lining up with TRBD1. The CDR3 has 15 residues. Germline CDR1 is GTSNPN and CDR2 is SVGIG (reference sequence). Germline trimming cut 2 bases from V and 11 bases from J; bases unmatched to any gene: 13. The CDR3 protein is CAWSQVFGTGGVYTF. For the CDR3, the DNA is TGTGCCTGGAGTCAGGTGTTTGGGACAGGGGGAGTTTACACCTTC. The whole variable domain, filled in from reference TRBV30 and TRBJ1-2, reads SQTIHQWPATLVQPVGSPLSLECTVEGTSNPNLYWYRQAAGRGLQLLFYSVGIGQISSEVPQNLSASRPQDRQFILSSKKLLLSDSGFYLCAWSQVFGTGGVYTFGSGTRLTVV.

A single count supports this clone. The rearrangement links TRBV28 to TRBJ1-5; the D is unclear. The V end was cut by 6 bases, the J end by 0 bases, with 12 bases between. The CDR3 covers 15 residues. CDR1 and CDR2 from the germline V gene are MDHEN and SYDVKM. The CDR3 loop is CASRVLADSNQPQHF. As DNA, the CDR3 is TGTGCCAGCAGGGTATTGGCGGATAGCAATCAGCCCCAGCATTTT.

CDR3 in DNA: TGCGCCAGCAGCCTTGGACCCGGGACTAGCGGGAGTCCGAGTTACACAGATACGCAGTATTTT. It specifies CASSLGPGTSGSPSYTDTQYF. This chain uses TRBV4-3 with TRBJ2-3; 14 bases match TRBD2. Germline V CDR1 and CDR2: LGHNA, YSLEER. J lost 2 bases, V lost 4 bases, and 17 bases had no gene match. This CDR3 contains 21 residues.

The J gene is TRBJ2-1, the V gene TRBV19; 7 nucleotides match TRBD2. The CDR3 is made up of 15 amino acids. CDR1 and CDR2 (germline): LNHDA, SQIVND (reference sequence). V was clipped by 2 bases and J by 7 bases; unmatched bases: 8. The CDR3 DNA reads as TGTGCCAGTAGTATAAGGGCTAGCGGCCCGAATGAGCAGTTCTTC. Translating it yields CASSIRASGPNEQFF.

This chain connects TRBV11-3 to TRBJ2-2; D not certain. V was pared by 3 bases and J by 3 bases, with 23 bases between. The CDR3 runs 19 residues. Germline V gives CDR1 SGHNT, CDR2 YENEEA. DNA for the CDR3: TGTGCCAGCAGCTTCGATGACATAGGCTCAAGTAAATACACCGGGGAGCTGTTTTTT. This encodes CASSFDDIGSSKYTGELFF.

This chain connects TRBV7-8 to TRBJ2-1; no firm D call. Trimming took off 7 bases at V and 9 bases at J, with 13 bases between the two ends. The CDR3 loop spans 12 amino acids. In germline, CDR1 is SGHVS, CDR2 FQNEAQ. For the CDR3, the DNA is TGTGCCAGCACCGATAACTGGAGTGAGCAGTTCTTC. As protein: CASTDNWSEQFF.